The 11 T cell receptor beta chains below come from one sample, sequenced in a study of T cell responses to AZD1222 COVID-19 vaccine. Method: immunoSEQ multiplex PCR; TCRdb's copy keeps in-frame clones and lacks some. Of some 140,000 clones in the sample, approximately 90% were seen once. Sequenced material: peripheral blood, taken on day 0 of AZD1222 vaccination. The receptor set was obtained from an adult in good health.

The V and J genes are TRBV20-1 and TRBJ2-5; either TRBD1 or TRBD2 may supply D (5 bases each). V gave up 6 bases and J gave up 5 bases, with 16 bases separating them. The CDR3 is made up of 13 amino acids. Germline lookup yields CDR1 DFQATT and CDR2 SNEGSKA (reference sequence). The CDR3 here is CSASDFWGETQYF. CDR3 bases: TGCAGTGCCAGTGATTTTTGGGGGGAGACCCAGTACTTC.

The chain combines TRBV29-1 with TRBJ2-3; D remains unclear. The V end lost 5 bases, the J end lost 6 bases, and 6 bases lay between the germline ends. The CDR3 consists of 10 residues. Germline-derived CDR1 and CDR2 are SQVTM and ANQGSEA. In DNA, the CDR3 is TGCAGCGTTTCCACGGATACGCAGTATTTT. Its translation: CSVSTDTQYF.

This clone was detected only once. The chain recombines TRBV28 with TRBJ2-7; TRBD1 agrees at 12 bases. CDR1 is MDHEN, CDR2 SYDVKM, per germline. Trimming at V came to 6 bases and at J to 4 bases, leaving 10 bases not matched to a gene. The CDR3 loop spans 16 amino acids. The CDR3 DNA reads as TGTGCCAGCAGCCCTTCCCCGGGACAGGGGGCTTACGAGCAGTACTTC. Amino acid sequence: CASSPSPGQGAYEQYF.

The V and J genes are TRBV6-5 and TRBJ2-5, with D possibly TRBD2 on 6 matching bases. Trimming shortened V by 2 bases and J by 5 bases, and 18 bases separated the two germline ends. The CDR3 is 16 residues long. Germline CDR1 is MNHEY and CDR2 is SVGAGI. The CDR3 spells CASSYPTGGVSETQYF. The CDR3 DNA reads TGTGCCAGCAGTTACCCCACAGGCGGGGTGTCCGAGACCCAGTACTTC.

In this sample, this clone turned up a few times. The V call is TRBV27, the J call TRBJ2-7; no clear D gene. Per the germline V gene, CDR1 is MNHEY and CDR2 is SMNVEV (reference sequence). The CDR3 length is 14 residues. V was shortened by 5 bases and J by 3 bases, with 14 bases between the two germline ends. The CDR3 nucleotides are TGTGCCAGCAGTCAGCCTGGCAGCAGCTACGAGCAGTACTTC. This sequence encodes CASSQPGSSYEQYF.

The chain has TRBV13 and TRBJ2-2, with a possible D match to TRBD1 (6 bases). Germline-derived CDR1 and CDR2 are PRHDT and FYEKMQ (reference sequence). The CDR3 totals 15 residues. The V gene lost 1 base and the J gene lost 4 bases, with 10 bases spanning the gap. In DNA form, the CDR3 reads TGTGCCAGCAGCTTAGACAGGGCGGTCACCGGGGAGCTGTTTTTT. It specifies CASSLDRAVTGELFF. Based on the CDR3 plus reference TRBV13 and TRBJ2-2, the full variable domain is AAGVIQSPRHLIKEKRETATLKCYPIPRHDTVYWYQQGPGQDPQFLISFYEKMQSDKGSIPDRFSAQQFSDYHSELNMSSLELGDSALYFCASSLDRAVTGELFFGEGSRLTVL.

The chain uses TRBV24-1 and TRBJ2-3; 8 bases line up with TRBD1. CDR3 length: 15 residues. Germline CDR1 and CDR2: KGHDR and SFDVKD. J gave up 4 bases and V 4 bases, and 6 bases lay outside the gene matches. This chain's CDR3 is CATSDRSGGPDTQYF. DNA of the CDR3: TGTGCCACCAGTGACCGTTCAGGGGGCCCAGATACGCAGTATTTT.

This clone was detected once. The chain uses TRBV5-1 and TRBJ2-3, with 8 bases aligning to TRBD2. Germline CDR1 SGHRS, CDR2 YFSETQ. This CDR3 is 14 amino acids long. The trim removed 4 bases at V and 5 bases at J, leaving 6 bases unmatched. CDR3 protein: CASSRGGVGDTQYF. The CDR3 DNA sequence: TGCGCCAGCAGCCGGGGGGGCGTTGGAGATACGCAGTATTTT.

The CDR3 here is CASSPIRDGVKNIQYF. The CDR3 DNA reads as TGTGCCAGCAGTCCGATCCGGGACGGAGTCAAAAACATTCAGTACTTC. V is TRBV6-2 or TRBV6-3 and J is TRBJ2-4, with D tentatively TRBD1 or TRBD2 (5 bases each). The CDR3 has 16 residues. Germline assignment: CDR1 MNHEY and CDR2 SVGEGT. V dropped 5 bases and J dropped 3 bases, with 17 bases sitting between them.

The V call is TRBV18, the J call TRBJ1-6; TRBD1 agrees at 9 bases. Germline CDR1 reads KGHSH; CDR2 reads LQKENI. This CDR3 has 16 residues. The ends lost 6 bases at V and 13 bases at J; junction bases unmatched: 16. The CDR3 sequence is CASSGTPGQGSPPLHF. The CDR3 coding sequence is TGTGCCAGCTCTGGAACTCCGGGACAGGGCTCGCCTCCCCTCCACTTT.

The chain recombines TRBV19 with TRBJ2-3; D is unresolved. The germline gives CDR1 LNHDA, CDR2 SQIVND (reference sequence). Trimming cost V 5 bases and J 2 bases, with 11 bases left between them. CDR3 length: 14 residues. Here the CDR3 reads CASSPGPATDTQYF. CDR3 DNA sequence: TGTGCCAGTAGTCCCGGACCCGCCACAGATACGCAGTATTTT.